This entry features one T cell receptor (beta chain) sequence. This clonotype was seen more than once but under ten times. The specificity of this receptor is unknown. No base qualities exist here, and no much larger clone lies one base off it. This sample is drawn from a study of T cells in Graves' hyperthyroidism and ophthalmopathy (dated by TCRdb to about 2019). With regard to the full study: Peripheral blood samples were taken at initial diagnosis, before any treatment was given. Prospective prediction of ophthalmopathy was tested in an independent validation cohort of some 19 hyperthyroidism patients and 15 to 17 patients who later progressed to ophthalmopathy. The 90 or so discovery patients were randomly split 7:3 into training and test sets. To identify distinguishing TCR V-J signatures, a discovery cohort of about 100 patients was used, comprising 43 with Graves' ophthalmopathy and approximately 57 with stable Graves' hyperthyroidism. After sampling, hyperthyroidism patients received methimazole starting at 30 mg daily, and ophthalmopathy patients received high-dose intravenous methylprednisolone. Thyroid tissue and blood T-cell repertoires from six Graves' hyperthyroidism patients were also compared in the study. The paper reports TCR Vbeta CDR3 sequencing of some 140 peripheral blood samples: around 41 ophthalmopathy, approximately 74 hyperthyroidism and around 17 progressor patients. General findings and caveats noted by the study authors: Sample size was not statistically predetermined, and blinding of investigators to group allocation was not performed. Most expanded thyroid clonotypes (frequency above 0.001) were also detected in blood, suggesting blood repertoires may reflect thyroid immune responses. In validation, progression to ophthalmopathy was predicted by the model with approximately 67% sensitivity and 72.22% specificity, a median of approximately 6.5 months before onset. Ophthalmopathy was separated from stable hyperthyroidism by a 13 V-J signature model, with roughly 88% sensitivity and about 84% specificity obtained in cross-validation and 80%/75% obtained in testing.

From its cysteine to its phenylalanine, the CDR3 spans 14 amino acids. CDR3 DNA is the only sequence kept; it has 42 bases, read in frame from the first base. CDR1 and CDR2 were assigned from the germline V gene (reference sequence) as SEHNR and FQNEAQ. V has 6 bases trimmed and J has 4 bases trimmed; junction bases matching no gene number 5. Amplification of TCR beta CDR3 regions was carried out from RNA transcripts. The TCR CDR3 was subjected to a first round of RT-PCR using the HTBI primer set and the Qiagen OneStep RT-PCR kit. A second multiplex PCR round built the libraries, followed by size selection and purification. The libraries were sequenced on an Illumina HiSeq2000 using paired-end 100 bp reads. From the authors' description of their analysis: Raw data were processed with SOAPnuke, discarding reads with adapters, uncalled bases, mean Phred below 15, or no exact constant-primer or identifier match. High-quality paired reads were merged using COPE v1.2.5, and each unique nucleotide sequence was defined as a clonotype. Clonotypes were aligned to IMGT TRBV, TRBD and TRBJ reference segments using MiTCR v1.1. Only V-J combinations with frequency above 0.0001, covering approximately 99% of repertoires, were analysed. The TCS score was defined as F50 (clonal expansion) divided by E x V (chaos), with BLOSUM62-based TCRdist calculated between CDR3 peptides within each V-J. Welch's t-statistics and random forest reduced 450 to 600 V-J features to 10 to 15, which were used in a naive Bayes classifier (R e1071). TCRdb handled the public reads itself, with Q25 trimming in fastp and clone calling in MiXCR, and kept productive beta chains. A single entry per CDR3 protein holds the most common genes and DNA from its merged rows. The V and J calls follow TCRdb's processing rather than the paper's. This sample lists around 250,000 distinct CDR3 sequences; more than 12% were detected once. The ten biggest clones cover less than 15% of the sample.

Hyperthyroidism patients were newly diagnosed, had a disease duration of under 2 months, and were aged 18 to 65 years. Exclusion was applied to patients with uncontrolled infections, other autoimmune diseases, pregnancy or lactation. Diagnoses were based on clinical symptoms, serum thyroxine and TRAb, thyroid ultrasound and orbital computed tomography. For progressor patients, blood was drawn at the first diagnosis of hyperthyroidism, before any ophthalmopathy symptoms had appeared. PBMCs were isolated from about 9.2 ml of fresh peripheral blood by Ficoll-Paque density gradient centrifugation. Progressor patients were first diagnosed with Graves' hyperthyroidism and then developed ophthalmopathy during follow-up. Trizol reagent was used to extract total RNA, and RNA quality was then checked on an Agilent 2100 Bioanalyzer.

The sequenced sample was blood. The TCR originated in a woman aged 40 to 50 with Graves' hyperthyroidism that later progressed to Graves' ophthalmopathy. Recombination joined TRBV7-9 with TRBJ2-2, and 7 bases in between align with TRBD2. The DNA sequence is given as TGTGCCAGCAGTTGGGACTATGTCACCGGGGAGCTGTTTTTT. This translates into CASSWDYVTGELFF.